This entry lists 30 T cell receptor beta chains sequenced from one sample in a study of blood T cell repertoires in COVID-19. The table came from immunoSEQ multiplex PCR; TCRdb's copy has only in-frame clones and leaves some out. The profile shows around 150,000 clones, about 86% of them singletons. Specimen: peripheral blood. The receptors shown here come from a woman between 40 and 55 years old with acute or convalescent COVID-19.

V usage is TRBV24-1 and J usage is TRBJ2-5, with 8 bases that match TRBD1. Germline CDR1 is KGHDR and CDR2 is SFDVKD. The V gene end was trimmed by 4 bases and the J gene end by 0 bases; junction bases not matched to a gene: 9. This CDR3 has 17 amino acids. The CDR3 loop is CATSEQTGTGYQETQYF. The DNA of the CDR3 is TGTGCCACCAGTGAACAAACCGGGACAGGATACCAAGAGACCCAGTACTTC.

The chain recombines TRBV6-5 with TRBJ1-2; the match to TRBD1 covers 9 bases. The CDR3 totals 14 residues. Germline-derived CDR1 and CDR2 are MNHEY and SVGAGI. Unmatched junction bases numbered 9, after V lost 6 bases and J lost 7 bases. CDR3 protein: CASRDYTGGRGYTF. CDR3 nucleotide sequence: TGTGCCAGCAGGGATTACACAGGGGGCCGTGGCTACACCTTC.

This chain joins TRBV4-2 and TRBJ1-2, with D possibly matching TRBD1 (6 bases). V was clipped by 3 bases and J by 2 bases, with 10 bases between them. This CDR3 comprises 14 residues. CDR1 and CDR2 (germline): LGHNA, YNFKEQ. The CDR3 bases are TGTGCCAGCAGCCAGGGGGGGGCGAACTATGGCTACACCTTC. It translates to CASSQGGANYGYTF.

This chain uses TRBV30 with TRBJ1-6; possible D gene TRBD1, 6 bases. The CDR3 length is 15 residues. V lost 4 bases, J lost 6 bases, and 16 bases lay in between. CDR1 and CDR2 from the germline V gene are GTSNPN and SVGIG (reference sequence). CDR3 DNA: TGTGCCTGGACCCCCAGGGGCTCTTTTAATTCACCCCTCCACTTT. It specifies CAWTPRGSFNSPLHF.

The V and J genes are TRBV29-1 and TRBJ2-3; D not resolved. Trimming pared 2 bases from V and 0 bases from J, leaving 12 bases between. CDR3 length: 15 residues. Germline loops: CDR1 SQVTM, CDR2 ANQGSEA. Written as DNA, the CDR3 is TGCAGCGTTGAAAGAGAGCTAACTAGCACAGATACGCAGTATTTT. Its protein is CSVERELTSTDTQYF.

This sequence joins TRBV25-1 and TRBJ1-2; tentatively, D is TRBD1 (6 bases). Per germline, CDR1 MGHDK and CDR2 SYGVNS. The CDR3 is 13 residues long. The V end was cut by 7 bases, the J end by 5 bases, with 14 bases between. Written as DNA, the CDR3 is TGTGCCAGCACCGCAGGGGTAAATTATGGCTACACCTTC. This gives the protein CASTAGVNYGYTF.

This clone was counted only a few times. This rearrangement joins TRBV5-4 to TRBJ2-7; 10 bases are shared with TRBD2. The CDR3 sequence is 16 residues long. Germline loops: CDR1 SGHNT, CDR2 YYREEE (reference sequence). V was clipped by 2 bases and J by 7 bases; unmatched bases: 12. The CDR3 nucleotides are TGTGCCAGCAGCTTTGGCCTACTAGCGGGACTAGATGAGCAGTACTTC. The encoded protein is CASSFGLLAGLDEQYF. Using reference TRBV5-4 and TRBJ2-7 for the parts outside the CDR3, the full variable domain is ETGVTQSPTHLIKTRGQQVTLRCSSQSGHNTVSWYQQALGQGPQFIFQYYREEENGRGNFPPRFSGLQFPNYSSELNVNALELDDSALYLCASSFGLLAGLDEQYFGPGTRLTVT.

This clone has just a few counts. The gene calls are TRBV28 and TRBJ1-3, with 8 bases matching TRBD1. The CDR3 has 13 residues. Germline loops: CDR1 MDHEN, CDR2 SYDVKM. The V gene end was trimmed by 6 bases and the J gene end by 4 bases; junction bases not matched to a gene: 2. The CDR3 region is CASSRDRGNTIYF. CDR3 bases: TGTGCCAGCAGCAGGGACAGGGGAAACACCATATATTTT.

The chain links TRBV5-1 to TRBJ1-1; maybe TRBD1 (5 bases). Germline values: CDR1 SGHRS, CDR2 YFSETQ. The CDR3 contains 16 residues. V lost 2 bases, J lost 1 base, and 15 bases lay in between. This CDR3 reads CASSLISTGGNTEAFF. The DNA for the CDR3 is TGCGCCAGCAGCTTAATAAGCACAGGTGGGAACACTGAAGCTTTCTTT.

The V gene is TRBV6-5, the J gene TRBJ1-2; 7 bases fit TRBD1. From germline, CDR1 is MNHEY and CDR2 SVGAGI. The CDR3 sequence is 14 residues long. With 6 bases clipped from V and 7 bases from J, the junction kept 11 bases outside the gene matches. Written as DNA, the CDR3 is TGTGCCAGCAGACCAACAGGGGTGGTAATTGGCTACACCTTC. Its protein is CASRPTGVVIGYTF.

This chain's CDR3 is CASRHREYSTDTQYF. The CDR3 DNA reads TGTGCCAGCAGACACAGGGAGTATAGCACAGATACGCAGTATTTT. V usage is TRBV6-5 and J usage is TRBJ2-3; weak D call: TRBD1 (6 bases). Germline-derived CDR1 and CDR2 are MNHEY and SVGAGI. The ends were cut back, 6 bases at V and 0 bases at J, with 13 bases in the middle. The CDR3 is made up of 15 amino acids.

At least ten counts were recorded for this clone. The gene calls are TRBV30 and TRBJ1-1; no clear D gene. In germline, CDR1 is GTSNPN, CDR2 SVGIG (reference sequence). With 0 bases removed from V and 1 base from J, the gap between germline ends came to 12 bases. This CDR3 has 15 amino acids. CDR3 residues: CAWSVPWSQNTEAFF. In DNA, the CDR3 is TGTGCCTGGAGTGTACCTTGGTCACAGAACACTGAAGCTTTCTTT.

This clone has just one count. The J gene is TRBJ1-6, the V gene TRBV6-5; TRBD1 matches at 12 bases. V dropped 4 bases and J dropped 6; count of bases not matched to a gene: 4. The germline gives CDR1 MNHEY, CDR2 SVGAGI. The length of the CDR3 is 16 residues. DNA of the CDR3: TGTGCCAGCAGTTCCGGGACAGGGGGCTTTAATTCACCCCTCCACTTT. Encoded protein: CASSSGTGGFNSPLHF.

The gene calls are TRBV5-1 and TRBJ1-2; D perhaps matches TRBD1 (6 bases). The CDR3 sequence is 15 residues long. V was clipped by 3 bases and J by 7 bases, with 19 bases between them. The germline CDR1 and CDR2 sequences are SGHRS and YFSETQ. The CDR3 bases are TGCGCCAGCAGCTGGAGCACGCCCAGGGGTACTGGCTACACCTTC. It encodes CASSWSTPRGTGYTF. The variable domain in full, completed from reference TRBV5-1 and TRBJ1-2, reads KAGVTQTPRYLIKTRGQQVTLSCSPISGHRSVSWYQQTPGQGLQFLFEYFSETQRNKGNFPGRFSGRQFSNSRSEMNVSTLELGDSALYLCASSWSTPRGTGYTFGSGTRLTVV.

This clone was detected a few times. V gene TRBV18 combines with J gene TRBJ1-1; weak D call: TRBD1 (6 bases). Trimming cost V 4 bases and J 4 bases, with 10 bases left between them. Germline-derived CDR1 and CDR2 are KGHSH and LQKENI. The CDR3 runs to 13 residues. Here the CDR3 reads CASSRQGSTEAFF. CDR3 nucleotide sequence: TGTGCCAGCTCACGCCAGGGGAGCACTGAAGCTTTCTTT.

This sequence joins TRBV11-2 and TRBJ2-1; 10 bases agree with TRBD2. This CDR3 has 15 residues. The V gene end was trimmed by 4 bases and the J gene end by 4 bases; junction bases not matched to a gene: 4. The germline V gene has CDR1 SGHAT and CDR2 FQNNGV. In DNA form, the CDR3 reads TGTGCCAGCAGCTCCACTAGCGGGAATTACAATGAGCAGTTCTTC. This sequence encodes CASSSTSGNYNEQFF.

The V call is TRBV19, the J call TRBJ2-1; D is perhaps TRBD2 (6 bases). Trimming pared 4 bases from V and 3 bases from J, leaving 25 bases between. The CDR3 totals 19 residues. Germline CDR1 LNHDA, CDR2 SQIVND (reference sequence). This CDR3 is CASSTAHISGYPSYNEQFF. The DNA of the CDR3 is TGTGCCAGTAGTACAGCCCATATTAGCGGATACCCCAGCTACAATGAGCAGTTCTTC.

The chain has TRBV2 and TRBJ1-1; D unresolved. The germline gives CDR1 SNHLY, CDR2 FYNNEI. V lost 6 bases, J lost 1 base, and 12 bases lay in between. This CDR3 has 14 amino acids. The CDR3 protein is CASRYSAGNTEAFF. In nucleotides, the CDR3 is TGTGCCAGCAGATATTCAGCGGGGAACACTGAAGCTTTCTTT.

J is TRBJ1-3 and V is TRBV4-1, with 7 bases lining up with TRBD1. The CDR3 consists of 16 residues. Germline lookup yields CDR1 MGHRA and CDR2 YSYEKL. V lost 2 bases, J lost 4 bases, and 8 bases stayed unmatched. This CDR3 is CASSQQYAGGGNTIYF. Here the CDR3 DNA reads TGCGCCAGCAGCCAACAGTACGCAGGGGGAGGAAACACCATATATTTT.

V gene TRBV5-4 combines with J gene TRBJ2-7; 11 bases align to TRBD2. The CDR3 has 17 residues. The germline V gene has CDR1 SGHNT and CDR2 YYREEE (reference sequence). V lost 0 bases, J lost 2 bases, and 7 bases stayed unmatched. The CDR3 coding sequence is TGTGCCAGCAGCTTGGGAGGTCTTAGCGGGAGGGCCTACGAGCAGTACTTC. It is translated as CASSLGGLSGRAYEQYF.

The chain recombines TRBV4-3 with TRBJ2-7, with D uncertain. V shed 0 bases and J shed 2 bases, with 5 bases lying between them. Per the germline V gene, CDR1 is LGHNA and CDR2 is YSLEER. The CDR3 is made up of 13 amino acids. CDR3 DNA sequence: TGCGCCAGCAGCCAAGATGAGACCTACGAGCAGTACTTC. Its protein is CASSQDETYEQYF.

The V call is TRBV7-8, the J call TRBJ1-5; a possible D gene is TRBD1 (6 bases). The CDR3 runs 15 residues. The germline CDR1 and CDR2 sequences are SGHVS and FQNEAQ. V was cut by 1 base and J by 7 bases, with 14 bases left in between. CDR3 nucleotide sequence: TGTGCCAGCAGCTTAGAGACCAGGGGAGGGCAGCCCCAGCATTTT. As protein: CASSLETRGGQPQHF.

This clone occurred a few times. The chain employs TRBV7-2 and TRBJ2-3; D perhaps matches TRBD1 (5 bases). CDR3 size: 14 residues. V was cut by 6 bases and J by 0 bases, with 10 bases left in between. Germline lookup yields CDR1 SGHTA and CDR2 FQGNSA. The CDR3 loop reads CASSRQFSTDTQYF. In DNA form, the CDR3 reads TGTGCCAGCAGTCGACAGTTTAGCACAGATACGCAGTATTTT.

V gene TRBV27 combines with J gene TRBJ1-1; D gene uncertain. The V end was cut by 8 bases, the J end by 4 bases, with 5 bases between. The CDR3 runs 10 residues. Germline V gene lookup returns CDR1 MNHEY and CDR2 SMNVEV (reference sequence). For the CDR3, the DNA is TGTGCCAGCCTCGGCACTGAAGCTTTCTTT. Amino acid sequence: CASLGTEAFF.

The chain links TRBV15 to TRBJ2-1; 11 positions agree with TRBD1. CDR1 and CDR2 from the germline V gene are LNHNV and YYDKDF (reference sequence). This CDR3 is built from 15 residues. J was trimmed by 9 bases and V by 4 bases; bases with no gene match: 8. DNA for the CDR3: TGTGCCACCAGCATGGGACAGGGGGGGGAAGGTGAGCAGTTCTTC. Translated: CATSMGQGGEGEQFF.

The chain couples TRBV7-2 to TRBJ2-3; TRBD2 agrees at 9 bases. Germline V lookup: CDR1 SGHTA, CDR2 FQGNSA. The J segment lost 5 bases and the V segment lost 1 base, leaving 13 bases of the junction unmatched. CDR3 length equals 18 residues. This chain's CDR3 is CASSLGLAPGLAKDTQYF. Written as DNA, the CDR3 is TGTGCCAGCAGCTTAGGACTCGCGCCGGGACTAGCAAAAGATACGCAGTATTTT.

This clone was picked up a small number of times. The genes are TRBV30 and TRBJ1-2; D gene ambiguous. The CDR3 has 10 residues. Germline CDR1 is GTSNPN and CDR2 is SVGIG (reference sequence). V was clipped by 3 bases and J by 4 bases, with 3 bases between them. The DNA for the CDR3 is TGTGCCTGGAGCCGCTATGGCTACACCTTC. Translated: CAWSRYGYTF.

The chain joins TRBV28 to TRBJ1-2, with D unresolved. With 5 bases removed from V and 5 bases from J, the gap between germline ends came to 15 bases. From germline, CDR1 is MDHEN and CDR2 SYDVKM. The CDR3 spans 14 residues. This chain's CDR3 is CASSVRDSMYGYTF. For the CDR3, the DNA is TGTGCCAGCAGTGTTCGGGATTCAATGTATGGCTACACCTTC.

The chain combines TRBV30 with TRBJ1-5, with 9 bases that match TRBD1. Trimming took 2 bases from V and 12 from J; bases not matched to a gene: 17. In germline, CDR1 is GTSNPN, CDR2 SVGIG (reference sequence). The CDR3 runs 16 residues. In DNA, the CDR3 is TGTGCCTGGAGTCCATTTAGTGACAGGGGGGGTGAGCTCCAGCATTTT. Its translation is CAWSPFSDRGGELQHF.

The chain has TRBV5-4 and TRBJ1-2; perhaps TRBD1 as D (5 bases). V lost 0 bases to trimming and J lost 10 bases, with 13 bases between them. The CDR3 totals 13 residues. Looked up from germline, CDR1 is SGHNT and CDR2 is YYREEE (reference sequence). The DNA of the CDR3 is TGTGCCAGCAGCTTGGACAGGCTTACCATCTACACCTTC. Translating gives CASSLDRLTIYTF.